This entry concerns a single T cell receptor beta chain. This sample is drawn from a study of technical replicates of blood from a handful of donors. From germline, CDR1 is MNHNS and CDR2 SASEGT. V was pared by 6 bases and J by 5 bases, with 11 bases between. CDR3 length: 13 amino acids. TCRdb's copy holds only in-frame clones and misses some; the assay was immunoSEQ multiplex PCR. The sample contains more than 65,000 clones, approximately 80% of which appear only once. The origin of this receptor is a human donor in good health. Some clones in this sample may be carry-over from other donors' samples. J is TRBJ2-1 and V is TRBV6-1; the D gene is possibly TRBD1 (6 bases). Sequencing was carried out using PBMCs. The CDR3 region is CASRLDRDNEQFF. The CDR3 region has the DNA TGTGCCAGCAGATTGGACAGAGACAATGAGCAGTTCTTC.